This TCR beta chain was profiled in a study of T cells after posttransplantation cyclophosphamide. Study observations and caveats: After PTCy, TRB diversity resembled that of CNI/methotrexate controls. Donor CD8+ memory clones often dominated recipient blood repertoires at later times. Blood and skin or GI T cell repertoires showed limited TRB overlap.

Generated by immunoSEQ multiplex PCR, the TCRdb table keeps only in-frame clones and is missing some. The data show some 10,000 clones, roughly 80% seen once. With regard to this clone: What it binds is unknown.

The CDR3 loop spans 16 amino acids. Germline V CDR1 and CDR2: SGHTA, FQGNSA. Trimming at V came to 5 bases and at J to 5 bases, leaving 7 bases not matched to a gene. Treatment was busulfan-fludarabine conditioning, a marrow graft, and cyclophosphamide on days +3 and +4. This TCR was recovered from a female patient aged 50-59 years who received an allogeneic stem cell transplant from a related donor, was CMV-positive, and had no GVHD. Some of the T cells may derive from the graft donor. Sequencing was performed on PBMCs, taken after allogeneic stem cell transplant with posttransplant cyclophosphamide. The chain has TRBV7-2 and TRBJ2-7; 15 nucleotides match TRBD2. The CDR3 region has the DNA TGTGCCAGCAGCGCGGGACTAGCGGGGGGTTTTGACGAGCAGTACTTC. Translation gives CASSAGLAGGFDEQYF.